The present TCR beta chain was sequenced within a study of cytomegalovirus exposure and HLA in healthy donors. Note on this clone: Its antigen is currently unknown.

With 60 Vbeta and 13 Jbeta primers, the PCR was carried out. Authors' processing steps: The count from a later analysis was tens of millions of unique TCR beta chains, some 12 million of them shared. Method: immunoSEQ multiplex PCR; TCRdb's copy keeps in-frame clones and lacks some. The DNA gave D and trimming, while V, J and clone size come from that table. The sample holds 150,000 or so clones, 82% seen once. The germline V gene encodes CDR1 KGHSH and CDR2 LQKENI. Between the trimmed V and J ends, which lost 0 bases and 4 bases, there was a span of 9 bases. The CDR3 is made up of 14 amino acids. Overall study results and limits: Looking again later, the authors saw that most CMV-associated TCR beta chains seemed HLA-restricted. Excluded: some indistinguishable V segments such as TRBV6-2 and TRBV6-3.

The rearrangement uses TRBV18 and TRBJ1-1; D is perhaps TRBD1 (5 bases). The specimen sequenced was PBMCs. This TCR derives from a male donor in good health and CMV-seronegative. The CDR3 bases are TGTGCCAGCTCACCACCGGAGGGGAGCACTGAAGCTTTCTTT. This gives the protein CASSPPEGSTEAFF.